Listed here are 21 T cell receptor beta chains from one sample, sequenced in a study of blood T cell repertoires in COVID-19 (dated by TCRdb to 2018 to 2020). To prepare the library, the immunoSEQ multiplex PCR assay was applied. In its TCRdb copy, this immuneACCESS table keeps in-frame sequences only and misses some clones. Where compared with another copy, unresolved V genes explain less than half of these, and the others have no known cause. Counted in this sample were around 250,000 clones; 75% to 90% of them appeared once. Approximately 3.7% of the sample comes from the top ten. Sequencing was performed on PBMCs or T cells enriched from blood (not recorded which). The receptor set was obtained from a woman between 25 and 40 years old who had recovered from COVID-19.

The chain combines TRBV28 with TRBJ1-2; no clear D. Germline V gene lookup returns CDR1 MDHEN and CDR2 SYDVKM. The CDR3 loop spans 13 amino acids. V was shortened by 5 bases and J by 5 bases, with 12 bases between the two germline ends. DNA for the CDR3: TGTGCCAGCAGTCCCCCCTTAACTTATGGCTACACCTTC. Protein sequence: CASSPPLTYGYTF.

This clone has more than one count but fewer than ten. V is TRBV2 and J is TRBJ2-1; a weak D match, TRBD2 (6 bases). The germline V and J ends were trimmed by 8 bases and 12 bases, with 11 bases remaining between them. The CDR3 is made up of 10 amino acids. Germline-derived CDR1 and CDR2 are SNHLY and FYNNEI. The DNA of the CDR3 is TGTGCCAGCGGGGGGAGGTGGCAGTTCTTC. Its protein product is CASGGRWQFF.

This chain uses TRBV4-1 with TRBJ2-1; 9 bases are a match to TRBD1. The germline gives CDR1 MGHRA, CDR2 YSYEKL. The CDR3 has 15 amino acids. V lost 2 bases and J lost 9; bases outside the gene matches: 8. Here the CDR3 DNA reads TGCGCCAGCAGCCAATCCGGGACAGGGAACACTGAGCAGTTCTTC. Translating it yields CASSQSGTGNTEQFF.

J is TRBJ1-4 and V is TRBV7-2; 8 bases match TRBD1. CDR1 SGHTA and CDR2 FQGNSA come from the germline V gene. The CDR3 has 13 amino acids. J was trimmed by 8 bases and V by 3 bases; bases with no gene match: 2. CDR3 nucleotide sequence: TGTGCCAGCAGCTTTGGACAGGGCGAAAAACTGTTTTTT. This gives the protein CASSFGQGEKLFF.

The J gene is TRBJ2-3, the V gene TRBV3-1 (or the pseudogene TRBV3-2); TRBD2 matches 10 bases. Germline CDR1 is LGHDT and CDR2 is YNNKEL (reference sequence). The CDR3 contains 15 residues. The ends lost 6 bases at V and 1 base at J; junction bases unmatched: 4. CDR3 DNA sequence: TGTGCCAGCAGTTCAACTAGCGGGGGCACAGATACGCAGTATTTT. It translates to CASSSTSGGTDTQYF.

The chain carries TRBV10-2 and TRBJ1-5; TRBD1 matches at 7 bases. J lost 6 bases, V lost 8 bases, and 7 bases had no gene match. Germline values: CDR1 WSHSY, CDR2 SAAADI. This CDR3 region has 13 residues. CDR3 DNA sequence: TGCGCCAGCGCAGGGGGTGAGGCTCAGCCCCAGCATTTT. It yields the protein CASAGGEAQPQHF.

The table lists this clone with a count of one. This chain connects TRBV30 to TRBJ2-5; 9 bases are shared with TRBD2. Germline CDR1 is GTSNPN and CDR2 is SVGIG (reference sequence). Trimming removed 5 bases from V and 4 bases from J; junction bases left unmatched: 5. The CDR3 totals 13 residues. CDR3 in amino acids: CAWGAGGVETQYF. The CDR3 DNA is TGTGCCTGGGGAGCGGGAGGCGTAGAGACCCAGTACTTC.

The gene calls are TRBV27 and TRBJ1-4; 8 nucleotides line up with TRBD1. Germline CDR1 reads MNHEY; CDR2 reads SMNVEV (reference sequence). V was pared by 4 bases and J by 6 bases, with 7 bases of the junction left unmatched. This CDR3 comprises 15 residues. CDR3 bases: TGTGCCAGCAGTTCGTCGGGACAGGTAGATGAAAAACTGTTTTTT. The encoded protein is CASSSSGQVDEKLFF.

This chain connects TRBV20-1 to TRBJ1-2, with D tentatively TRBD1 (5 bases). The germline V gene encodes CDR1 DFQATT and CDR2 SNEGSKA (reference sequence). This CDR3 has 12 amino acids. V lost 3 bases and J lost 4, with 9 bases in between. The CDR3 DNA sequence: TGCAGTGCTAGTCAAGGGGTCTATGGCTACACCTTC. It specifies CSASQGVYGYTF.

This CDR3 reads CAWGRGTEAFF. CDR3 sequence (DNA): TGTGCCTGGGGAAGAGGAACTGAAGCTTTCTTT. J is TRBJ1-1 and V is TRBV30; D call uncertain. V lost 5 bases, J lost 5 bases, and 9 bases lay in between. This CDR3 has 11 amino acids. Germline V CDR1 and CDR2: GTSNPN, SVGIG (reference sequence).

The chain joins TRBV30 to TRBJ1-5; the D gene is possibly TRBD1 (5 bases). CDR1 is GTSNPN, CDR2 SVGIG, per germline (reference sequence). This CDR3 spans 15 amino acids. The V end was cut by 5 bases, the J end by 9 bases, with 23 bases between. CDR3 in DNA: TGTGCCTGGGCCGTGGCGGACACCTCGATGGTGCCCCAGCATTTT. This encodes CAWAVADTSMVPQHF.

The rearrangement joins TRBV7-9 to TRBJ1-1; D is unresolved. The germline gives CDR1 SEHNR, CDR2 FQNEAQ (reference sequence). The germline V and J ends were trimmed by 5 bases and 1 base, with 11 bases remaining between them. The CDR3 runs 14 residues. The CDR3 sequence: CASSQVGPNTEAFF. Here the CDR3 DNA reads TGTGCCAGCAGCCAGGTGGGCCCGAACACTGAAGCTTTCTTT.

The chain carries TRBV30 and TRBJ2-1; 10 nucleotides agree with TRBD1. After removal of 3 bases from V and 4 bases from J, the junction contained 6 bases not matched to a gene. This CDR3 spans 15 amino acids. Germline CDR1 GTSNPN, CDR2 SVGIG (reference sequence). The CDR3 bases are TGTGCCTGGAGCGGCCCGGGACAGGGGTACAATGAGCAGTTCTTC. It specifies CAWSGPGQGYNEQFF.

There are a few counts of this clone. The chain joins TRBV13 to TRBJ1-1, with 7 nucleotides matching TRBD1. The CDR3 runs 14 residues. Germline V gives CDR1 PRHDT, CDR2 FYEKMQ (reference sequence). J was trimmed by 6 bases and V by 6 bases; bases with no gene match: 10. The chain's CDR3 is CASRLSGQSAEAFF. CDR3 sequence (DNA): TGTGCCAGCAGACTCTCGGGACAGTCTGCTGAAGCTTTCTTT.

The V and J genes are TRBV13 and TRBJ2-7; TRBD2 matches 12 bases. Germline trimming cut 5 bases from V and 3 bases from J; bases unmatched to any gene: 5. Germline V CDR1 and CDR2: PRHDT, FYEKMQ (reference sequence). This CDR3 comprises 15 residues. CDR3 nucleotide sequence: TGTGCCAGCAGCCGATGGACTAGCGGGATCTACGAGCAGTACTTC. This translates into CASSRWTSGIYEQYF.

The chain has TRBV13 and TRBJ2-4; 8 bases map to TRBD2. The CDR3 totals 14 residues. CDR1 and CDR2 from the germline V gene are PRHDT and FYEKMQ (reference sequence). V was clipped by 8 bases and J by 6 bases; unmatched bases: 9. CDR3 region: CASSKRERGNIQYF. CDR3 DNA sequence: TGTGCCAGCTCAAAGCGGGAGCGGGGAAACATTCAGTACTTC. The complete variable domain, with remaining parts taken from reference TRBV13 and TRBJ2-4, reads AAGVIQSPRHLIKEKRETATLKCYPIPRHDTVYWYQQGPGQDPQFLISFYEKMQSDKGSIPDRFSAQQFSDYHSELNMSSLELGDSALYFCASSKRERGNIQYFGAGTRLSVL.

V and J are TRBV6-5 and TRBJ2-5; D gene unclear. CDR1 and CDR2 (germline): MNHEY, SVGAGI. V lost 0 bases, J lost 2 bases, and 7 bases lay in between. The CDR3 has 14 amino acids. The CDR3 DNA is TGTGCCAGCAGTTACTCGAGGCAACAAGAGACCCAGTACTTC. This encodes CASSYSRQQETQYF.

This chain connects TRBV7-3 to TRBJ1-2; 7 bases map to TRBD1. V dropped 5 bases and J dropped 1; count of bases not matched to a gene: 10. There are 16 residues in the CDR3. Germline V gives CDR1 SGHTA, CDR2 FQGTGA. The DNA for the CDR3 is TGTGCCAGCAGCCCCTCGGGGACAGCCCTTAACTATGGCTACACCTTC. Amino acid sequence: CASSPSGTALNYGYTF.

V is TRBV25-1 and J is TRBJ1-3; no firm D call. V was clipped by 4 bases and J by 0 bases, with 13 bases between them. Per germline, CDR1 MGHDK and CDR2 SYGVNS. CDR3 length equals 16 residues. The CDR3 sequence is CASSGRVDVSGNTIYF. The CDR3 region has the DNA TGTGCCAGCAGTGGGCGGGTTGATGTCTCTGGAAACACCATATATTTT.

The V and J genes are TRBV11-3 and TRBJ2-1; 10 bases match TRBD2. The CDR3 consists of 15 residues. J lost 6 bases, V lost 4 bases, and 6 bases had no gene match. The germline CDR1 and CDR2 sequences are SGHNT and YENEEA. The CDR3 protein is CASSSSGREGNEQFF. The CDR3 nucleotides are TGTGCCAGCAGCTCAAGCGGGAGGGAGGGCAATGAGCAGTTCTTC.

This rearrangement joins TRBV4-1 to TRBJ2-1; weak D call: TRBD2 (6 bases). Trimming took 3 bases from V and 4 from J, leaving 19 bases between them. Germline V CDR1 and CDR2: MGHRA, YSYEKL. The CDR3 spans 17 residues. The CDR3 here is CASSQKEGLARYNEQFF. The CDR3 nucleotides read TGCGCCAGCAGCCAGAAAGAAGGGCTAGCGAGGTACAATGAGCAGTTCTTC.